One and the same sample provided the 11 T cell receptor beta chains below, sequenced in a study of T cell repertoires in cytomegalovirus infection. Their antigen targets remain unknown. TCRdb independently ran MiXCR on the reads; one entry per CDR3 protein. In the table there are about 920,000 distinct CDR3 sequences, more than 25% of which are singletons. The specimen was cultured CD8+ T cells from PBMCs, collected from culture after CMV antigen stimulation. The origin of the receptors is a human donor in good health (CMV status not recorded). Some clones in this sample may be carry-over from other donors' samples.

This sequence joins TRBV19 and TRBJ1-5, with 7 bases identical to TRBD1. Germline CDR1 LNHDA, CDR2 SQIVND (reference sequence). The CDR3 consists of 14 residues. Unmatched junction bases numbered 7, after V lost 4 bases and J lost 7 bases. The CDR3 loop is CASSTRQGRQPQHF. As DNA, the CDR3 is TGTGCCAGTAGTACAAGACAGGGACGGCAGCCCCAGCATTTT.

The CDR3 region is CASSLLGGPYGYTF. The CDR3 bases are TGTGCCAGCAGCTTGCTAGGGGGTCCCTATGGCTACACCTTC. The chain joins TRBV7-3 to TRBJ1-2; D is possibly TRBD1 (6 bases). The CDR3 contains 14 residues. The V and J ends lost 3 bases and 4 bases respectively, with 12 bases between them. Germline loops: CDR1 SGHTA, CDR2 FQGTGA.

This clonotype was seen a handful of times. V usage is TRBV7-8 and J usage is TRBJ2-1; possible D gene TRBD2, 6 bases. Germline assignment: CDR1 SGHVS and CDR2 FQNEAQ. The CDR3 consists of 16 residues. V was cut by 5 bases and J by 3 bases, with 17 bases left in between. CDR3 region: CASSPRPGLDYNEQFF. The CDR3 DNA reads TGTGCCAGCAGCCCGAGACCGGGACTGGACTACAATGAGCAGTTCTTC.

This clonotype was observed a few times. This chain links TRBV12-3 or TRBV12-4 with TRBJ2-3; 14 bases fit TRBD2. After removal of 8 bases from V and 12 bases from J, the junction contained 10 bases not matched to a gene. The CDR3 is made up of 14 amino acids. The CDR3 sequence: CASQSTSGGDLQYF. The CDR3, as DNA: TGTGCCAGCCAATCGACTAGCGGGGGGGACCTTCAGTATTTT.

There are a few counts of this clonotype. The gene calls are TRBV11-3 and TRBJ2-2; 9 nucleotides agree with TRBD1. CDR1 is SGHNT, CDR2 YENEEA, per germline. CDR3 size: 18 residues. The trim removed 4 bases at V and 1 base at J, leaving 10 bases unmatched. CDR3 loop: CASSSRDPDRGNTGELFF. The CDR3 DNA is TGTGCCAGCAGCTCTAGGGACCCGGACAGGGGGAACACCGGGGAGCTGTTTTTT.

The rearrangement uses TRBV9 and TRBJ2-1; D might be TRBD2 (6 bases). The germline CDR1 and CDR2 sequences are SGDLS and YYNGEE. There are 14 residues in the CDR3. V was shortened by 2 bases and J by 8 bases, with 14 bases between the two germline ends. The CDR3 sequence is CASSVAVWGDEQFF. Here the CDR3 DNA reads TGTGCCAGCAGCGTTGCCGTGTGGGGGGATGAGCAGTTCTTC.

The chain couples TRBV6-2 or TRBV6-3 to TRBJ2-1; D is ambiguous. There are 9 residues in the CDR3. Per the germline V gene, CDR1 is MNHEY and CDR2 is SVGEGT. V was cut by 10 bases and J by 6 bases, with 4 bases left in between. The CDR3 here is CATRNEQFF. CDR3 bases: TGTGCCACCCGCAATGAGCAGTTCTTC.

This clonotype was observed a handful of times. This rearrangement joins TRBV14 to TRBJ2-3; no clear D. CDR1 is SGHDN, CDR2 FVKESK, per germline. With 2 bases removed from V and 5 bases from J, the gap between germline ends came to 14 bases. The CDR3 is 15 amino acids. The CDR3 sequence: CASSQRYSKGDTQYF. CDR3 DNA: TGTGCCAGCAGCCAAAGGTACTCCAAAGGAGATACGCAGTATTTT.

The J gene is TRBJ1-1, the V gene TRBV20-1; the match to TRBD1 covers 8 bases. CDR1 and CDR2 from the germline V gene are DFQATT and SNEGSKA (reference sequence). The J segment lost 3 bases and the V segment lost 2 bases, leaving 5 bases of the junction unmatched. The CDR3 has 14 amino acids. The CDR3 DNA reads as TGCAGTGCTAGATCAGACAGGGGAGACACTGAAGCTTTCTTT. Translated: CSARSDRGDTEAFF.

This chain joins TRBV5-4 and TRBJ2-7, with TRBD1 matching over 9 bases. The germline V gene has CDR1 SGHNT and CDR2 YYREEE (reference sequence). The CDR3 runs to 15 residues. The junction had 10 bases not matched to a gene; V was cut back by 4 bases and J by 5 bases. The CDR3 DNA reads TGTGCCAGCAGCAACCGGGACAGGGCTTGGGACGAGCAGTACGTC. Protein product: CASSNRDRAWDEQYV.

The chain has TRBV7-9 and TRBJ1-5; TRBD1 matches at 8 bases. CDR1 is SEHNR, CDR2 FQNEAQ, per germline (reference sequence). The CDR3 extends over 13 amino acids. After removal of 7 bases from V and 7 bases from J, the junction contained 6 bases not matched to a gene. CDR3 sequence reads: CASTLDRGQPQHF. In DNA form, the CDR3 reads TGTGCCAGCACCCTTGACAGGGGACAGCCCCAGCATTTT.